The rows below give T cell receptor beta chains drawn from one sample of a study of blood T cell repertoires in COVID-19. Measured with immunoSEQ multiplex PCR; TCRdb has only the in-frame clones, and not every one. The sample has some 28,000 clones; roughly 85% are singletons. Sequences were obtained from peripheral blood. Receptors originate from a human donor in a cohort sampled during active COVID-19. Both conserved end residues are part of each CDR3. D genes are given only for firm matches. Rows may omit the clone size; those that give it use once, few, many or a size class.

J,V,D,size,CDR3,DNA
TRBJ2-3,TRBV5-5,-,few,CASSSAPGQGTDTQYF,TGTGCCAGCAGCTCTGCCCCGGGACAAGGCACAGATACGCAGTATTTT
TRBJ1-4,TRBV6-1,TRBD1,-,CASSVTSTGWNEKLFF,TGTGCCAGCAGTGTAACGTCGACAGGGTGGAATGAAAAACTGTTTTTT
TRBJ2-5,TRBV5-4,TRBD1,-,CASSPPGTGGWLETQYF,TGTGCCAGCAGCCCACCGGGGACAGGGGGTTGGTTAGAGACCCAGTACTTC
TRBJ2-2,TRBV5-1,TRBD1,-,CASSFTGTANTGELFF,TGCGCCAGCAGCTTCACCGGGACAGCGAACACCGGGGAGCTGTTTTTT
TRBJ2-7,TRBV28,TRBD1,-,CASRQTGYEQYF,TGTGCCAGCAGACAGACAGGGTACGAGCAGTACTTC
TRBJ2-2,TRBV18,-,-,CASSPPNGALYTGELFF,TGTGCCAGCTCACCCCCTAATGGAGCACTATACACCGGGGAGCTGTTTTTT
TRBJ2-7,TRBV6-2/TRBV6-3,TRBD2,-,CASSSLAGVKREQYF,TGTGCCAGCAGTAGCCTAGCGGGAGTTAAACGCGAGCAGTACTTC
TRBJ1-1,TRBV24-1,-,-,CATSDTWTSVGAFF,TGTGCCACCAGTGATACCTGGACTTCCGTGGGGGCTTTCTTT
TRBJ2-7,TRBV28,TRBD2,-,CASIGGGEQYF,TGTGCCAGCATCGGGGGGGGCGAGCAGTACTTC
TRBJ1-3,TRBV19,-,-,CASSAPGHLISPGNTIYF,TGTGCCAGTAGTGCGCCGGGTCATCTAATCTCACCTGGAAACACCATATATTTT
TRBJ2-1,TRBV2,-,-,CASSISAGSYNEQFF,TGTGCCAGCAGTATTAGCGCGGGCTCCTACAATGAGCAGTTCTTC
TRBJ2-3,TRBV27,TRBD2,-,CASSFGASGVTDTQYF,TGTGCCAGCAGTTTCGGGGCTAGCGGGGTGACAGATACGCAGTATTTT
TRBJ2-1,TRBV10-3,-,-,CAISESLLSGTPYNEQFF,TGTGCCATCAGTGAGTCGCTTCTCTCGGGGACTCCCTACAATGAGCAGTTCTTC
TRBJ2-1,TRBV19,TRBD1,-,CASRTGQSPLNEQFF,TGTGCCAGTAGGACGGGACAGTCCCCCCTCAATGAGCAGTTCTTC
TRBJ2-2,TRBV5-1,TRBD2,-,CASSLGLAGVTGELFF,TGCGCCAGCAGCTTGGGACTAGCGGGAGTCACCGGGGAGCTGTTTTTT
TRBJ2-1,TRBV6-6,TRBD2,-,CASSYRGGSSYNEQFF,TGTGCCAGCAGTTACAGGGGCGGGAGCTCCTACAATGAGCAGTTCTTC
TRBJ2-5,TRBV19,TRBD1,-,CASSATGQGARETQYF,TGTGCCAGTAGCGCAACGGGACAGGGGGCGAGGGAGACCCAGTACTTC
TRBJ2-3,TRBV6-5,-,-,CASSYRDMTTDTQYF,TGTGCCAGCAGTTACAGGGACATGACCACAGATACGCAGTATTTT
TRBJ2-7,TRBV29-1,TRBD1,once,CSVEGRSGTGVQEQYF,TGCAGCGTTGAAGGGAGGAGCGGGACAGGGGTACAGGAGCAGTACTTC
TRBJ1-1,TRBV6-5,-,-,CASSYAGSAFF,TGTGCCAGCAGTTATGCAGGAAGCGCTTTCTTT
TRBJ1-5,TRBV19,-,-,CASSHLNRGASHNQPQHF,TGTGCCAGTAGTCACCTGAACCGTGGGGCCTCGCACAATCAGCCCCAGCATTTT
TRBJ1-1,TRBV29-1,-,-,CSVLGGNTNTEAFF,TGCAGCGTCCTTGGGGGGAATACGAACACTGAAGCTTTCTTT
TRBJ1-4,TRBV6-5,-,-,CASSYSSGTNEKLFF,TGTGCCAGCAGTTACTCATCCGGGACAAATGAAAAACTGTTTTTT
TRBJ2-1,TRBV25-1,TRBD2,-,CASSVAGGPSEQFF,TGTGCCAGCAGTGTAGCGGGAGGGCCCAGTGAGCAGTTCTTC
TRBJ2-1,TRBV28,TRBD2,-,CASSDPVGREGWNEQFF,TGTGCCAGCAGTGACCCCGTTGGGCGGGAGGGCTGGAATGAGCAGTTCTTC
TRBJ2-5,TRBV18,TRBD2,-,CASSPRAGPEETQYF,TGTGCCAGCTCACCCAGAGCGGGGCCCGAAGAGACCCAGTACTTC
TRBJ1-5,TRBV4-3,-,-,CASSQDAGIGQPQHF,TGCGCCAGCAGCCAAGATGCAGGGATAGGGCAGCCCCAGCATTTT
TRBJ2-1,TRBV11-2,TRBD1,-,CASSLGPGGESQFF,TGTGCCAGCAGCTTAGGGCCAGGGGGCGAATCGCAGTTCTTC
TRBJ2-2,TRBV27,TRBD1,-,CASRTGSVGGELFF,TGTGCCAGCAGGACAGGGTCAGTGGGGGGGGAGCTGTTTTTT
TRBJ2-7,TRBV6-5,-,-,CASSYSSGSRSYEQYF,TGTGCCAGCAGTTACTCGTCCGGGAGTCGTTCCTACGAGCAGTACTTC
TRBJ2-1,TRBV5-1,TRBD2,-,CASSPDTGTRVFYEQFF,TGCGCCAGCAGCCCAGATACCGGGACTAGGGTTTTCTATGAGCAGTTCTTC
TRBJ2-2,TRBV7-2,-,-,CASSHFTGELFF,TGTGCCAGCAGCCATTTTACCGGGGAGCTGTTTTTT
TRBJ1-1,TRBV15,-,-,CATSREGGTEAFF,TGTGCCACCAGCAGAGAGGGGGGCACTGAAGCTTTCTTT
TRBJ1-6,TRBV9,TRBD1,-,CASSPGQHLSSYNSPLHF,TGTGCCAGCAGCCCGGGACAGCATCTTAGCTCCTATAATTCACCCCTCCACTTT
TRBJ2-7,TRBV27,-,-,CASRVRESSYEQYF,TGTGCCAGCAGAGTAAGGGAGAGCTCCTACGAGCAGTACTTC
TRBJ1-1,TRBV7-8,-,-,CASSSPGHGLGTEAFF,TGTGCCAGCAGTTCGCCGGGACACGGCCTTGGCACTGAAGCTTTCTTT
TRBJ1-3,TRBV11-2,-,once,CASSSGVGNTIYF,TGTGCCAGCAGCTCCGGAGTGGGAAACACCATATATTTT
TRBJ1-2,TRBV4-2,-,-,CASMDRTNYGYTF,TGTGCCAGCATGGACAGAACTAACTATGGCTACACCTTC
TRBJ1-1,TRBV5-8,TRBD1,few,CASSYGTGTGTEAFF,TGTGCCAGCAGTTATGGGACAGGGACGGGCACTGAAGCTTTCTTT
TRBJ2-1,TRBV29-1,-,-,CSVELEGRRNEQFF,TGCAGCGTTGAATTGGAGGGACGTCGCAATGAGCAGTTCTTC
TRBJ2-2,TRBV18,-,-,CASSPARAVGELFF,TGTGCCAGCTCACCCGCCAGGGCGGTCGGGGAGCTGTTTTTT
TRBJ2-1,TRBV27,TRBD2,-,CASSPTSGAAYNEQFF,TGTGCCAGCAGTCCCACTAGCGGGGCCGCCTACAATGAGCAGTTCTTC
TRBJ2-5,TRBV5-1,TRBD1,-,CASSRGQGQQETQYF,TGCGCCAGCAGCCGAGGACAGGGACAACAAGAGACCCAGTACTTC
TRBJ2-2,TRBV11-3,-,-,CASSFTRDTGELFF,TGTGCCAGCAGCTTTACCAGGGACACCGGGGAGCTGTTTTTT
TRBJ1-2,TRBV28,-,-,CASGGHLPNYGYTF,TGTGCCAGTGGGGGACACCTTCCTAACTATGGCTACACCTTC
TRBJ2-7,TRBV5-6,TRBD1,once,CASRNDRGLAHEQYF,TGTGCCAGCAGGAATGACAGGGGGCTAGCCCACGAGCAGTACTTC
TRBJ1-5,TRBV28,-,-,CASSFQVEQPQHF,TGTGCCAGCAGTTTCCAGGTTGAACAGCCCCAGCATTTT
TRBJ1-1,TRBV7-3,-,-,CASSEQGDTEAFF,TGTGCCAGCAGCGAACAGGGTGACACTGAAGCTTTCTTT
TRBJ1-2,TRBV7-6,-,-,CASSFFQQGFGYTF,TGTGCCAGCAGCTTTTTTCAACAGGGATTTGGCTACACCTTC
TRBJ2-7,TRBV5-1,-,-,CASSLTGTGDSYEQYF,TGCGCCAGCAGCTTAACCGGGACTGGCGACTCCTACGAGCAGTACTTC
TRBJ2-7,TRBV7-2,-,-,CASSLGAPSIHEQYF,TGTGCCAGCAGCTTAGGTGCGCCGAGCATCCACGAGCAGTACTTC